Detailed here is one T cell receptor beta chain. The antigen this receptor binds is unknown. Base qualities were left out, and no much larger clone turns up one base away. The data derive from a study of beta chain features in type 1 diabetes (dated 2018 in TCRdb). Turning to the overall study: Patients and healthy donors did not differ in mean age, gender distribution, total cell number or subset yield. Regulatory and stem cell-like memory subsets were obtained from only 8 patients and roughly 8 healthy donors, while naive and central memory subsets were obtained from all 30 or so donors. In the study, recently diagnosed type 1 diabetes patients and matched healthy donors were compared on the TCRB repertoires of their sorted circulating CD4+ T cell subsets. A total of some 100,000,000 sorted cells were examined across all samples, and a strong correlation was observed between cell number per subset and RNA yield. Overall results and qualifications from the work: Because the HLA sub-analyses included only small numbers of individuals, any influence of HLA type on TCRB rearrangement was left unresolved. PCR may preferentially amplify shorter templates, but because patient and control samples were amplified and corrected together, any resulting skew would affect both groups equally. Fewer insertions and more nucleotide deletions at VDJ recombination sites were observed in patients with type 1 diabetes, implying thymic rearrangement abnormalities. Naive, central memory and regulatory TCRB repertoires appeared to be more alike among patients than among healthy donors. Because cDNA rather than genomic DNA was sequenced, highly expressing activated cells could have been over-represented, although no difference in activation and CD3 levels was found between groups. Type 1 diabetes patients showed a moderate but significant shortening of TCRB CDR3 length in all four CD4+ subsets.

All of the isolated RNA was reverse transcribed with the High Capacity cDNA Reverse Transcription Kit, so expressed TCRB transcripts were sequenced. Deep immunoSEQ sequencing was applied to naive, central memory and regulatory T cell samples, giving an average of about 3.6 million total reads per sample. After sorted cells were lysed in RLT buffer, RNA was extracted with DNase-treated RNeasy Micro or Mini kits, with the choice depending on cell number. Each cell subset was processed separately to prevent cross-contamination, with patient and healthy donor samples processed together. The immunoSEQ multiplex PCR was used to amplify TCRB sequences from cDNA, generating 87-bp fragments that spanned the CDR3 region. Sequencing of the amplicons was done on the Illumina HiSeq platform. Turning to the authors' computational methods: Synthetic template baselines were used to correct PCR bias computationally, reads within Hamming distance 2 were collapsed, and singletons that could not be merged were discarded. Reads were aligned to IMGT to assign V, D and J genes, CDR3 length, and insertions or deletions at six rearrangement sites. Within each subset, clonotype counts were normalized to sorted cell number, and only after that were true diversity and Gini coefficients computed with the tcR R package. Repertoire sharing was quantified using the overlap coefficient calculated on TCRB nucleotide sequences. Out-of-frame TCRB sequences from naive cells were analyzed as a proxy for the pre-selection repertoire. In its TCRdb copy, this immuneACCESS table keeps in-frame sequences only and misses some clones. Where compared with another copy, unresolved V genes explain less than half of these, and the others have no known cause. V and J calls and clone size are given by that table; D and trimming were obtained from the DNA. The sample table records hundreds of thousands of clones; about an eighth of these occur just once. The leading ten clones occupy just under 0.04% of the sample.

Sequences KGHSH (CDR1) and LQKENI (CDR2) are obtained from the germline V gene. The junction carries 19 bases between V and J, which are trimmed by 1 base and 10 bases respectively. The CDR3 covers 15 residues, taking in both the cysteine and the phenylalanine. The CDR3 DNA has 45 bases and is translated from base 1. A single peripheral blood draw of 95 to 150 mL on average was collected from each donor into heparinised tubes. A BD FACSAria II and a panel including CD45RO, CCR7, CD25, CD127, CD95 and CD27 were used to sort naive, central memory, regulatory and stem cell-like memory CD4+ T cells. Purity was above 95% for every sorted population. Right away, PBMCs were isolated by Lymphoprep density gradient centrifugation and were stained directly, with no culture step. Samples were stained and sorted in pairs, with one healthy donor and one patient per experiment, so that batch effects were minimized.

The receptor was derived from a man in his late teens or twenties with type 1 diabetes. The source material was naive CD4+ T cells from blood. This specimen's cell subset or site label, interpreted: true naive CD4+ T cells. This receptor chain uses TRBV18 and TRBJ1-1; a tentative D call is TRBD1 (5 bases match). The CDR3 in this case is CASSPRGTANRGAFF. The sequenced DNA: TGTGCCAGCTCACCACGAGGGACGGCTAACCGGGGAGCTTTCTTT. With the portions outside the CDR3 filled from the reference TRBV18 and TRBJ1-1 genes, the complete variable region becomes NAGVMQNPRHLVRRRGQEARLRCSPMKGHSHVYWYRQLPEEGLKFMVYLQKENIIDESGMPKERFSAEFPKEGPSILRIQQVVRGDSAAYFCASSPRGTANRGAFFGQGTRLTVV.